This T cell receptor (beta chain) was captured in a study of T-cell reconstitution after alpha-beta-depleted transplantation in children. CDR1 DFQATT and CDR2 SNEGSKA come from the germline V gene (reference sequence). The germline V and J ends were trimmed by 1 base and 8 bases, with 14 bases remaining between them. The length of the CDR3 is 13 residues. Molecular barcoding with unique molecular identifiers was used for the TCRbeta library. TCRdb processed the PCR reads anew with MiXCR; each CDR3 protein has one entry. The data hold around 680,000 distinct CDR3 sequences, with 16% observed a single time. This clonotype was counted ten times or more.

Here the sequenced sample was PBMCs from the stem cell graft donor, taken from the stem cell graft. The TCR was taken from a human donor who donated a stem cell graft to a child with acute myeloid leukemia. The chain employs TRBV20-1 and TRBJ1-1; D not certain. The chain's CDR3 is CSARGGGSREAFF. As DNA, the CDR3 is TGCAGTGCTAGAGGGGGAGGAAGTCGGGAAGCTTTCTTT.